The rows below give T cell receptor beta chains drawn from one sample of a study of T cell responses to AZD1222 COVID-19 vaccine. Sequencing was performed with immunoSEQ multiplex PCR; in TCRdb, only in-frame clones are kept and a portion is missing. The table has 95,000 to 150,000 clones, about 89% seen once; the top ten hold 4.2%. Here the sequenced sample was peripheral blood, taken on day 0 of AZD1222 vaccination. These receptors were taken from an adult in good health. Both conserved end residues are part of each CDR3. A D gene is named only where the DNA matches it firmly. Size tells how often a clone was seen (once, few, many) or the class of an expanded clone, and some rows leave it out.

v_gene	d_gene	abundance	j_gene	CDR3aa	CDR3nt
TRBV9	TRBD2	.	TRBJ2-2	CASSPDGSGGRGELFF	TGTGCCAGCAGCCCAGATGGGAGCGGGGGACGTGGGGAGCTGTTTTTT
TRBV19	.	.	TRBJ1-5	CATGRGPQHF	TGTGCCACGGGGAGGGGGCCCCAGCATTTT
TRBV7-3	TRBD1	.	TRBJ2-3	CASSLTGGSTDTQYF	TGTGCCAGCAGCTTAACAGGGGGCTCAACAGATACGCAGTATTTT
TRBV5-4	.	.	TRBJ2-1	CASSLGQDSSYNEQFF	TGTGCCAGCAGCTTGGGCCAGGATAGCTCCTACAATGAGCAGTTCTTC
TRBV4-2	.	.	TRBJ1-3	CASSQELSIPGNTIYF	TGTGCCAGCAGCCAAGAACTGTCCATACCGGGAAACACCATATATTTT
TRBV6-2/TRBV6-3	.	.	TRBJ1-2	CASSRTGQNYGYTF	TGTGCCAGCAGTCGAACAGGACAGAACTATGGCTACACCTTC
TRBV11-3	TRBD1	.	TRBJ2-3	CASSKGAATDTQYF	TGTGCCAGCAGCAAGGGGGCTGCGACAGATACGCAGTATTTT
TRBV6-5	TRBD1	.	TRBJ1-6	CASSYSVGQAARPLHF	TGTGCCAGCAGTTACTCAGTTGGACAGGCCGCCCGACCCCTCCACTTT
TRBV5-1	.	.	TRBJ2-1	CASSSGETYNEQFF	TGCGCCAGCAGCTCGGGGGAAACCTACAATGAGCAGTTCTTC
TRBV28	.	.	TRBJ1-1	CASSLGPEAFF	TGTGCCAGCAGTTTAGGTCCCGAGGCTTTCTTT
TRBV7-8	.	.	TRBJ2-7	CASSSDRYYEQYF	TGTGCCAGCAGCTCAGACAGATACTACGAGCAGTACTTC
TRBV11-3	TRBD2	.	TRBJ2-2	CASSLSGGDTGELFF	TGTGCCAGCAGCTTATCCGGGGGGGACACCGGGGAGCTGTTTTTT
TRBV2	.	.	TRBJ2-1	CASRASLDNEQFF	TGTGCCAGCAGGGCTAGCTTGGACAATGAGCAGTTCTTC
TRBV11-2	.	.	TRBJ1-1	CASSPFRPGPGWNTEAFF	TGTGCCAGCAGCCCGTTTAGGCCGGGGCCAGGGTGGAACACTGAAGCTTTCTTT
TRBV27	TRBD1	.	TRBJ1-1	CASNKMDRSTEAFF	TGTGCCAGCAATAAGATGGACAGGTCGACTGAAGCTTTCTTT
TRBV6-5	.	.	TRBJ1-4	CASSHTGLGEKLFF	TGTGCCAGCAGCCACACAGGGCTAGGAGAAAAACTGTTTTTT
TRBV5-4	.	.	TRBJ1-1	CASSLGRVNTEAFF	TGTGCCAGCAGCCTCGGACGGGTAAACACTGAAGCTTTCTTT
TRBV19	.	once	TRBJ1-1	CASSISADTEAFF	TGTGCCAGTAGTATCTCAGCTGACACTGAAGCTTTCTTT
TRBV4-1	.	.	TRBJ2-7	CASSQGGVSYEQYF	TGCGCCAGCAGCCAAGGGGGGGTCTCCTACGAGCAGTACTTC
TRBV18	TRBD1	.	TRBJ1-5	CASSLDRGYQPQHF	TGTGCCAGCTCATTGGACAGGGGCTATCAGCCCCAGCATTTT
TRBV5-1	.	.	TRBJ1-3	CASSVGRYSGNTIYF	TGCGCCAGCAGCGTGGGACGGTACTCTGGAAACACCATATATTTT
TRBV27	.	.	TRBJ2-1	CASGPIAVSYNEQFF	TGTGCCAGCGGACCCATAGCGGTCTCCTACAATGAGCAGTTCTTC
TRBV5-1	.	.	TRBJ2-7	CASSQLTISYEQYF	TGCGCCAGCAGCCAACTAACGATCTCCTACGAGCAGTACTTC
TRBV7-9	TRBD2	.	TRBJ2-3	CASRLAGLARDTQYF	TGTGCCAGCAGGCTGGCGGGACTAGCTAGAGATACGCAGTATTTT
TRBV19	TRBD1	few	TRBJ1-6	CASSMEDRGRVNSPLHF	TGTGCCAGTAGTATGGAAGACAGGGGACGGGTTAATTCACCCCTCCACTTT
TRBV7-2	.	.	TRBJ2-7	CASSLVAYEQYF	TGTGCCAGCAGCTTAGTAGCTTACGAGCAGTACTTC
TRBV24-1	TRBD2	.	TRBJ2-2	CASGRASGTSTGELFF	TGTGCCTCCGGGAGGGCTAGCGGAACGTCGACCGGGGAGCTGTTTTTT
TRBV28	.	.	TRBJ2-7	CASSLSEPAYEQYF	TGTGCCAGCAGTTTATCAGAGCCCGCCTACGAGCAGTACTTC
TRBV2	.	once	TRBJ1-5	CASSRRNQPQHF	TGTGCCAGCAGCCGTAGAAATCAGCCCCAGCATTTT
TRBV27	TRBD1	.	TRBJ2-6	CASRRGTGMSGANVLTF	TGTGCCAGCAGGAGGGGGACAGGGATGTCTGGGGCCAACGTCCTGACTTTC
TRBV7-7	.	.	TRBJ1-1	CASSLRQNTEAFF	TGTGCTAGCAGCTTACGACAGAACACTGAAGCTTTCTTT
TRBV4-2	TRBD2	.	TRBJ2-3	CASSQDLLAGGTDTQYF	TGTGCCAGCAGCCAAGATCTACTAGCGGGAGGCACAGATACGCAGTATTTT
TRBV5-1	TRBD1	.	TRBJ1-1	CASSKYLRDRDEAFF	TGCGCCAGCAGCAAATACCTCCGGGACAGGGACGAAGCTTTCTTT